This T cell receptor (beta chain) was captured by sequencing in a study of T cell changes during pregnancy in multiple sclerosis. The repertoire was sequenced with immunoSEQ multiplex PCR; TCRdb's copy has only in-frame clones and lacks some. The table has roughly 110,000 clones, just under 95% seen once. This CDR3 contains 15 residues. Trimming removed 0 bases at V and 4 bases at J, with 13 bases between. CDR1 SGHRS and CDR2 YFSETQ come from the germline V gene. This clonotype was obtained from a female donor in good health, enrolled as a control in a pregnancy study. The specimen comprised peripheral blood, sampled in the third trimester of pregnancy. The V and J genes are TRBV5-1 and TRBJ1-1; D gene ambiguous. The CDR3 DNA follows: TGCGCCAGCAGCTTGGAGCCTCTACGTGGCACTGAAGCTTTCTTT. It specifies CASSLEPLRGTEAFF.